This T cell receptor (beta chain) stems from a study of cytomegalovirus exposure and HLA in healthy donors. Whole-study findings and limits: Accounts indicate the classifier identified cytomegalovirus status with strong specificity and sensitivity.

This clone was counted between two and nine times. Its matching antigen is unknown. The germline V gene has CDR1 MRHNA and CDR2 SNTAGT. This CDR3 is 16 amino acids long. V lost 5 bases to trimming and J lost 1 base; unmatched junction nucleotides: 7. Profiled with immunoSEQ multiplex PCR; TCRdb holds only in-frame clones, not every one. The sample records 220,000 or so clones, around four fifths being singletons. This clonotype originated in a young woman in good health and CMV-seropositive. The V and J genes are TRBV6-4 and TRBJ2-1; TRBD2 aligns across 8 bases. The source material was PBMCs. DNA of the CDR3: TGTGCCAGCAGTCGGTCGGGGGGGGCTTCCTACAATGAGCAGTTCTTC. Its protein product is CASSRSGGASYNEQFF.